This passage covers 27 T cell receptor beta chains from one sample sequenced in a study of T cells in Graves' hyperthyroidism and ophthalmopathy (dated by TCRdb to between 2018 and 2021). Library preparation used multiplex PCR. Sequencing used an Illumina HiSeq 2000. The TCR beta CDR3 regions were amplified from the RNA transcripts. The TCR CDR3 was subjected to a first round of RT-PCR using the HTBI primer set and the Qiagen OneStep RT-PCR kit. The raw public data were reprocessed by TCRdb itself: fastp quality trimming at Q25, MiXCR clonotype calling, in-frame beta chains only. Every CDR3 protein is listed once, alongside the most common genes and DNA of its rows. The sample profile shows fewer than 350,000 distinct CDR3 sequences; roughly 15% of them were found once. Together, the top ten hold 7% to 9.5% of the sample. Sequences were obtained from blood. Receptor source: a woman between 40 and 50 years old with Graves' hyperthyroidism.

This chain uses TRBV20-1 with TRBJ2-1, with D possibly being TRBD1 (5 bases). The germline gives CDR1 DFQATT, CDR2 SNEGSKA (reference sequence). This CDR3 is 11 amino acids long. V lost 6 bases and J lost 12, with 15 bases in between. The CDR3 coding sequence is TGCAGTGCGCGACTCCAGGGTAGGCAGTTCTTC. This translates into CSARLQGRQFF.

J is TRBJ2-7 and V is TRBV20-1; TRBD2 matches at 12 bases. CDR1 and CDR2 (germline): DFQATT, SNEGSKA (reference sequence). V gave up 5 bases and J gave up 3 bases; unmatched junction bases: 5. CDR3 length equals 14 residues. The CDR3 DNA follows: TGCAGTGCTCCGCGACTAGCGGGAGTCTACGAGCAGTACTTC. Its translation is CSAPRLAGVYEQYF.

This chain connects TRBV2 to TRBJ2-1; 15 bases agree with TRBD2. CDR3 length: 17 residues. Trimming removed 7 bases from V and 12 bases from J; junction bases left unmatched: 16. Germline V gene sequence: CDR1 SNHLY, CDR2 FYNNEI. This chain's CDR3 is CASTTPEGLAGGKTQFF. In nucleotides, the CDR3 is TGTGCCAGCACTACGCCCGAGGGACTAGCGGGAGGCAAGACGCAGTTCTTC.

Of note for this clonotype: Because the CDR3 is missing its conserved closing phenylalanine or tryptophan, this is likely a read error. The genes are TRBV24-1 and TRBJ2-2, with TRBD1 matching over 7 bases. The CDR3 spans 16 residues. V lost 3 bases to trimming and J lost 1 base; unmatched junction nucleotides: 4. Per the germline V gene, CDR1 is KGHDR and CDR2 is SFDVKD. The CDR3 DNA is TGTGCCACCAGTGATAAGGACAGGCGGAACACCGGGGAGCTGTTTTCT. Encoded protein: CATSDKDRRNTGELFS.

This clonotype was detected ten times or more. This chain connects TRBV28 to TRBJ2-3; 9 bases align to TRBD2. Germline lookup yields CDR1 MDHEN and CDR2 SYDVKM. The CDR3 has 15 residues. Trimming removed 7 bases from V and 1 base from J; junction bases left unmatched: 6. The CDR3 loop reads CASNRRLAGTDTQYF. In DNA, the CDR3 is TGTGCCAGCAATAGGCGACTAGCGGGCACAGATACGCAGTATTTT.

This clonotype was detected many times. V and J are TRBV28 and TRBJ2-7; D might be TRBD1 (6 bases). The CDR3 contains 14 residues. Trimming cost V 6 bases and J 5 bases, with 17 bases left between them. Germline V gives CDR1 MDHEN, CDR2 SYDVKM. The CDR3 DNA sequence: TGTGCCAGCAGGCCTACAGGGATGCGAGACGAGCAGTACTTC. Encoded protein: CASRPTGMRDEQYF.

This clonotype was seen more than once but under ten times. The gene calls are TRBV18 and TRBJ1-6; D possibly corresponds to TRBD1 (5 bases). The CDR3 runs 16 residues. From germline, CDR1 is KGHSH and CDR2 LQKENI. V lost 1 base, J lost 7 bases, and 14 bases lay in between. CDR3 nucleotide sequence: TGTGCCAGCTCACCACGGACACCGGTCGAAAATTCACCCCTCCACTTT. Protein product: CASSPRTPVENSPLHF.

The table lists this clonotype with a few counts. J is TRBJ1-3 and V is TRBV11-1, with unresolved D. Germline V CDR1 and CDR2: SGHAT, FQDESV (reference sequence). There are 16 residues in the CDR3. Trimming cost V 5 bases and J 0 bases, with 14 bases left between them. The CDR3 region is CASSTRPLSSGNTIYF. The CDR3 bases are TGTGCCAGCAGCACACGACCGCTGAGCTCTGGAAACACCATATATTTT.

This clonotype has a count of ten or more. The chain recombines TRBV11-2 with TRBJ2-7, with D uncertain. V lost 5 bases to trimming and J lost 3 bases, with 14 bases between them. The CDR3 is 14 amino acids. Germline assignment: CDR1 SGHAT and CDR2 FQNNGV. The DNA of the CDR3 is TGTGCCAGCAGCCCTAACTCCTGGAACTACGAGCAGTACTTC. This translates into CASSPNSWNYEQYF.

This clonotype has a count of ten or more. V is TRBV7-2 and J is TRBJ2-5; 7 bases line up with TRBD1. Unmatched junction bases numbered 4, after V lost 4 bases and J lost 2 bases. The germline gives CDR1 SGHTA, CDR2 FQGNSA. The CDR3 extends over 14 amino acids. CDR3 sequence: CASSYRTGQETQYF. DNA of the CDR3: TGTGCCAGCAGCTACCGGACAGGACAAGAGACCCAGTACTTC.

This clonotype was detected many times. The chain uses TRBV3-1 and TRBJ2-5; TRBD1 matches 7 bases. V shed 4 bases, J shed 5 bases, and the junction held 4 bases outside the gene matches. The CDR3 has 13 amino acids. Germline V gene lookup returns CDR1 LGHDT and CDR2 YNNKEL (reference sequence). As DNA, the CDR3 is TGTGCCAGCAGCCTCGGACAGGCGGAGACCCAGTACTTC. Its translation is CASSLGQAETQYF.

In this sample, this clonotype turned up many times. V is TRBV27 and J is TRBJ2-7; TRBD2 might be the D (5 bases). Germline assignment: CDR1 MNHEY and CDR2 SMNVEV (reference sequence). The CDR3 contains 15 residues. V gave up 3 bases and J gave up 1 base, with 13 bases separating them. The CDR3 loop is CASSLGSVPSYEQYF. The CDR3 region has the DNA TGTGCCAGCAGTTTGGGTAGCGTTCCTTCCTACGAGCAGTACTTC.

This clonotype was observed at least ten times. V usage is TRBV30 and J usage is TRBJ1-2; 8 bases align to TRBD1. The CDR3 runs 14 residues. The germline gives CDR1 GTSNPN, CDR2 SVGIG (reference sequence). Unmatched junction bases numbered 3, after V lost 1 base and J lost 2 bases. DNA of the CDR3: TGTGCCTGGAGTGCGGACAGGGAGAACTATGGCTACACCTTC. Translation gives CAWSADRENYGYTF.

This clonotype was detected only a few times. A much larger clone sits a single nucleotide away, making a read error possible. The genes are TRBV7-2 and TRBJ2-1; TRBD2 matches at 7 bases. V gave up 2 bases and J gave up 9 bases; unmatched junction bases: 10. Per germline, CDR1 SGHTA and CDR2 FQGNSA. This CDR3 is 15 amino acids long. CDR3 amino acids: CASSLSGGRAGEQFF. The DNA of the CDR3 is TGTGCCAGCAGCTTAAGTGGCGGGAGAGCTGGTGAGCAGTTCTTC.

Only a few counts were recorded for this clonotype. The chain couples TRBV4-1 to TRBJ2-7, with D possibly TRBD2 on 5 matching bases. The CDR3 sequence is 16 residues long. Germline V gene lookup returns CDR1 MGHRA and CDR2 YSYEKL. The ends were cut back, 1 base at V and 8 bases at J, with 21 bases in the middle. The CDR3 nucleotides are TGCGCCAGCAGCCAAGGTAGGAGAGGCGGGCATGAGAAGCAGTACTTC. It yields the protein CASSQGRRGGHEKQYF.

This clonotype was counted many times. CDR3: CASSPMTANEKLFF. DNA of the CDR3: TGTGCCAGCAGTCCAATGACAGCGAATGAAAAACTGTTTTTT. The gene calls are TRBV12-3 or TRBV12-4 and TRBJ1-4, with a possible D match to TRBD1 (5 bases). Trimming left V 5 bases short and J 5 bases short, with 12 bases between. This CDR3 spans 14 amino acids.

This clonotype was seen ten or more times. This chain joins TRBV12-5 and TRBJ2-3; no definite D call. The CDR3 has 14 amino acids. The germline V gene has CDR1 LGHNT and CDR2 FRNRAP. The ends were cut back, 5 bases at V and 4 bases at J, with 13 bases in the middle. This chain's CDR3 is CASGPAGASDTQYF. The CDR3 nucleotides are TGTGCTAGTGGTCCGGCTGGAGCCTCAGATACGCAGTATTTT.

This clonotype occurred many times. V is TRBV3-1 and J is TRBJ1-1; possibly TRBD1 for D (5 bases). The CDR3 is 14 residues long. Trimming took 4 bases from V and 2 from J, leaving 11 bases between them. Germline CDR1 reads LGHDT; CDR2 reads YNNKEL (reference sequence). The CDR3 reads CASSRDSINTEAFF. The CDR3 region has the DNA TGTGCCAGCAGCCGCGACAGCATTAACACTGAAGCTTTCTTT.

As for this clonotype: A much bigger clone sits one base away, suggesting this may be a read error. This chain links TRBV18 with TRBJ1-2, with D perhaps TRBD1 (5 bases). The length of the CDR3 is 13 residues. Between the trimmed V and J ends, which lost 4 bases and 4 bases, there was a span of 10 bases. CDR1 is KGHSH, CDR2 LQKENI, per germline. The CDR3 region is CASSLPGGYGYTF. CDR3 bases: TGTGCCAGCTCACTACCCGGGGGCTATGGCTACACCTTC.

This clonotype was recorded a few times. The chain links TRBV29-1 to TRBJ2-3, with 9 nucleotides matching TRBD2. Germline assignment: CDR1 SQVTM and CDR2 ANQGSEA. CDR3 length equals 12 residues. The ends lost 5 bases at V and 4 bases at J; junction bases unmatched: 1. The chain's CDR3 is CSVSGGPDTQYF. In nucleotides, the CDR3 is TGCAGCGTTAGCGGGGGGCCAGATACGCAGTATTTT.

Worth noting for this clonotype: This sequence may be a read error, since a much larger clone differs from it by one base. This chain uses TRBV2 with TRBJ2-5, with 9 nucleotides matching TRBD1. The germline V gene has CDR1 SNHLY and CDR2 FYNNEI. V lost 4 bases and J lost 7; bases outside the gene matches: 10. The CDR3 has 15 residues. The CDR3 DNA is TGTGCCAGCAGTGGACAGGGGGGGATACGAGGGACCCAGTACTTC. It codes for CASSGQGGIRGTQYF.

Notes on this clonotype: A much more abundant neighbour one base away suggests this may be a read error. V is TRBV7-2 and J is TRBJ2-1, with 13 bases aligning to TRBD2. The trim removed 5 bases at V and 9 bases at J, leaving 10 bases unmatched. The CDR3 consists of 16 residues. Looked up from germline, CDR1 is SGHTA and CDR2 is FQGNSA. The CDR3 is CASSPTGLAGVSEQFF. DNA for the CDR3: TGTGCCAGCAGCCCAACAGGACTAGCGGGAGTTAGTGAGCAGTTCTTC.

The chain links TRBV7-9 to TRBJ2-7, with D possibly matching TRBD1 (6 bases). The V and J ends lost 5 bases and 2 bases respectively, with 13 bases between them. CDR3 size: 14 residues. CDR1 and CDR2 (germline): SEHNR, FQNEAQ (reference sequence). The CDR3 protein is CASSPGEWAYEQYF. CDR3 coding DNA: TGTGCCAGCAGCCCAGGGGAATGGGCCTACGAGCAGTACTTC.

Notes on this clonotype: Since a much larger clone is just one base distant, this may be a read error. The CDR3 here is CASSEAGGLTETFF. In DNA, the CDR3 is TGTGCCAGCAGTGAAGCAGGGGGTCTAACTGAAACTTTCTTT. The chain has TRBV2 and TRBJ1-1, with TRBD1 as a possible D gene (6 bases). From germline, CDR1 is SNHLY and CDR2 FYNNEI. The CDR3 runs to 14 residues.

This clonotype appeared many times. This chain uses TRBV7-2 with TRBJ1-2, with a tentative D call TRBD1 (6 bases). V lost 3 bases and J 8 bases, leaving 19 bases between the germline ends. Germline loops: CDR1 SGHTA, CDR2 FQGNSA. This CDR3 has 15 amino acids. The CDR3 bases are TGTGCCAGCAGCTTCTCCCAACAGGGAAGAAGGGGCTACACCTTC. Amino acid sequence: CASSFSQQGRRGYTF.

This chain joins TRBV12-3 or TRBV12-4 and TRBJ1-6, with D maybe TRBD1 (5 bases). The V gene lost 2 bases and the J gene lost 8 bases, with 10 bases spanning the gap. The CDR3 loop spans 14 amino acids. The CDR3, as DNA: TGTGCCAGCAGTTTAATGGGGGTGGATTCACCCCTCCACTTT. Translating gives CASSLMGVDSPLHF.

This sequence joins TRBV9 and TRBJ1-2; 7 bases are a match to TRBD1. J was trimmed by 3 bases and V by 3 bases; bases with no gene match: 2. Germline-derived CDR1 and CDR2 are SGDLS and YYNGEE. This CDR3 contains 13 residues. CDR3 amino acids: CASSEGQYYGYTF. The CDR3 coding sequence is TGTGCCAGCAGCGAGGGACAGTACTATGGCTACACCTTC.